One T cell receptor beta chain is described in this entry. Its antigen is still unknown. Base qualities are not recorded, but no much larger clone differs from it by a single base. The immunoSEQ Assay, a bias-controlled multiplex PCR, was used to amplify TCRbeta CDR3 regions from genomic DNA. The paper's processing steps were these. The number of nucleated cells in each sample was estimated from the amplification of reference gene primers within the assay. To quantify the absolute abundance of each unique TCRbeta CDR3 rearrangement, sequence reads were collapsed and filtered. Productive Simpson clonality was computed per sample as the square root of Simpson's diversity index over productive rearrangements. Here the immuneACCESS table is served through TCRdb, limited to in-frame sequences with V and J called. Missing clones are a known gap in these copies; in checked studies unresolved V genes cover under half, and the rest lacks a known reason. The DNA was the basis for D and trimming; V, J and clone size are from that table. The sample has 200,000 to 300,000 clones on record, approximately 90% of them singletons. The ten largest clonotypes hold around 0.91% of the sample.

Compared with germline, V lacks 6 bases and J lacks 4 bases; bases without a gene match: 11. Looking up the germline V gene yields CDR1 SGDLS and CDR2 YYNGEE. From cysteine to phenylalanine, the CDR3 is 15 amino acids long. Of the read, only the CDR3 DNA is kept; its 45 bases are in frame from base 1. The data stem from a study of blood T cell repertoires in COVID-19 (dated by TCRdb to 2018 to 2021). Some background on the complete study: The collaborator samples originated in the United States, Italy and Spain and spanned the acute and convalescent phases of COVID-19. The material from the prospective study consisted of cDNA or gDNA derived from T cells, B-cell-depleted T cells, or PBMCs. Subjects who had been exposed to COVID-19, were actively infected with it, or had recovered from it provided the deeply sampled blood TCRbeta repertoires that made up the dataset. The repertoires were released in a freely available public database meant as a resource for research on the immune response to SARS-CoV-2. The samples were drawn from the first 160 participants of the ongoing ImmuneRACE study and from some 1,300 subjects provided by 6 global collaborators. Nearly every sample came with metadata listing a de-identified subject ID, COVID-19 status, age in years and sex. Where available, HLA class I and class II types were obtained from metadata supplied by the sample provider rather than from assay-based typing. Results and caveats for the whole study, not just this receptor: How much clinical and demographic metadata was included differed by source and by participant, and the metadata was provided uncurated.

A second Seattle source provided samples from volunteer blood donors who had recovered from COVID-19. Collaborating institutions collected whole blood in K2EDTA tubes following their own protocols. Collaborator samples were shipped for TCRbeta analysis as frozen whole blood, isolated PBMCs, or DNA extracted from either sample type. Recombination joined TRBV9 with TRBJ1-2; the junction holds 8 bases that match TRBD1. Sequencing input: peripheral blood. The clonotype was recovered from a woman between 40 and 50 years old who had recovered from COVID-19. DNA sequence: TGTGCCAGCAACCCCCTCGCAGGGGGCGGCTATGGCTACACCTTC. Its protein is CASNPLAGGGYGYTF.